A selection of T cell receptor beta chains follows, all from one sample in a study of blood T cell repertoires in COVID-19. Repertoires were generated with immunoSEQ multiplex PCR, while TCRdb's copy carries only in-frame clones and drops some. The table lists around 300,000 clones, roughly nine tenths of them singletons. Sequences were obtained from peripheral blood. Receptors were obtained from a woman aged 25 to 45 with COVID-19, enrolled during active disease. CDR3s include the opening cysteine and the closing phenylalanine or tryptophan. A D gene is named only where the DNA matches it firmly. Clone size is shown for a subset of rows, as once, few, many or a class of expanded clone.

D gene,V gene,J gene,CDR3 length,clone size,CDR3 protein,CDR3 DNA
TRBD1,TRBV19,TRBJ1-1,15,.,CASSIGQGAYTEAFF,TGTGCCAGTAGTATAGGGCAGGGGGCGTACACTGAAGCTTTCTTT
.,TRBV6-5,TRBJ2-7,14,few,CASSSRTEGYEQYF,TGTGCCAGCAGTTCAAGGACAGAGGGGTACGAGCAGTACTTC
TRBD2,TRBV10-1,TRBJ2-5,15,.,CASAGSGRSSETQYF,TGCGCCAGCGCTGGTAGCGGGAGGTCGTCGGAGACCCAGTACTTC
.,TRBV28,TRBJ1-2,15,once,CASSLSSWTAYGYTF,TGTGCCAGCAGTTTAAGTTCGTGGACAGCTTATGGCTACACCTTC
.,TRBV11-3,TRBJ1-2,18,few,CASSLTRAGEGPNYGYTF,TGTGCCAGCAGCCTAACCAGGGCAGGGGAAGGACCCAACTATGGCTACACCTTC
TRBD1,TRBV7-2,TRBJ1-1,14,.,CASSFRQGVTEAFF,TGTGCCAGCAGCTTCCGACAGGGGGTCACTGAAGCTTTCTTT
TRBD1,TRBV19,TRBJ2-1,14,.,CASSKAGGPGEQFF,TGTGCCAGTAGTAAGGCAGGGGGCCCTGGAGAGCAGTTCTTC
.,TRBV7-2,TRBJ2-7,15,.,CASSFEGGGNYEQYF,TGTGCCAGCAGCTTCGAGGGCGGGGGCAACTACGAGCAGTACTTC
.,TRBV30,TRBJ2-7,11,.,CAWSAAYEQYF,TGTGCCTGGAGTGCGGCCTACGAGCAGTACTTC
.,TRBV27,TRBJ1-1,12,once,CASRGGGTEAFF,TGTGCCAGCAGAGGCGGGGGGACTGAAGCTTTCTTT
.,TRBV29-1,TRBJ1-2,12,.,CSIYSRINGYTF,TGCAGCATATACAGTCGCATAAATGGCTACACCTTC
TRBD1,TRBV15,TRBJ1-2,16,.,CATSSATGVRNYGYTF,TGTGCCACCAGCAGCGCGACAGGGGTGAGAAACTATGGCTACACCTTC
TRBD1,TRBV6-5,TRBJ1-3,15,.,CASSRGQGTGNTIYF,TGTGCCAGCAGCCGAGGACAGGGGACTGGAAACACCATATATTTT
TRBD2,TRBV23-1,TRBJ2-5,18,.,CARGPVLLAGGVGETQYF,TGCGCCAGGGGACCGGTACTACTAGCGGGAGGGGTGGGAGAGACCCAGTACTTC
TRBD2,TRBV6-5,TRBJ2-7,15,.,CASSLTGTSVYEQYF,TGTGCCAGCAGTTTGACCGGGACTAGCGTCTACGAGCAGTACTTC
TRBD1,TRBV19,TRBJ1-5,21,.,CASSIGLRDRGPNTINQPQHF,TGTGCCAGTAGTATAGGTCTCAGGGACAGGGGGCCCAATACAATAAATCAGCCCCAGCATTTT
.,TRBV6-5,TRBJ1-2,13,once,CASRPREDYGYTF,TGTGCCAGCCGCCCCCGGGAGGACTATGGCTACACCTTC
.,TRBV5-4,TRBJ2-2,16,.,CASSLDARVDTGELFF,TGTGCCAGCAGCTTGGATGCCAGGGTGGACACCGGGGAGCTGTTTTTT
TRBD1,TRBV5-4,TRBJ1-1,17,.,CASSRGTGGVRDTEAFF,TGTGCCAGCAGCAGAGGGACAGGGGGCGTGAGGGACACTGAAGCTTTCTTT
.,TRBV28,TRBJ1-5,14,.,CASSLKQGNQPQHF,TGTGCCAGCAGTTTGAAGCAGGGAAATCAGCCCCAGCATTTT
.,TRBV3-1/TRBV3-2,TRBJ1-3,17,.,CASSSTLGGAVEDTIYF,TGTGCCAGCAGCTCCACTCTAGGGGGTGCTGTTGAAGACACCATATATTTT
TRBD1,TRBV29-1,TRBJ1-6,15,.,CSVALGQGYNSPLHF,TGCAGCGTCGCCCTGGGACAGGGATATAATTCACCCCTCCACTTT
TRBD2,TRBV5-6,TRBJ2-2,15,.,CASSLRLAGAGELFF,TGTGCCAGCAGCTTGCGGCTAGCGGGAGCCGGGGAGCTGTTTTTT
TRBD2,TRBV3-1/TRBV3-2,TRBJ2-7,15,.,CASSQDAGTTYEQYF,TGTGCCAGCAGCCAAGATGCCGGGACTACCTACGAGCAGTACTTC
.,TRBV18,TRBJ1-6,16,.,CASSPQASSYNSPLHF,TGTGCCAGCTCACCACAGGCTAGCTCCTATAATTCACCCCTCCACTTT
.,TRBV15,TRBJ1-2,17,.,CATSRDRGDRLNYGYTF,TGTGCCACCAGCAGAGATCGCGGGGATCGACTTAACTATGGCTACACCTTC
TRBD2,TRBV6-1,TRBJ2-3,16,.,CASSETGGGRSDTQYF,TGTGCCAGCAGTGAAACAGGTGGCGGGAGATCAGATACGCAGTATTTT
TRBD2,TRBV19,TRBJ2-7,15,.,CASSLRSSGSYEQYF,TGTGCCAGTAGTCTCCGGAGTAGCGGGAGCTACGAGCAGTACTTC
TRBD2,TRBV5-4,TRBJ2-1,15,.,CASRLAGGPNNEQFF,TGTGCCAGCAGACTCGCGGGAGGGCCGAACAATGAGCAGTTCTTC
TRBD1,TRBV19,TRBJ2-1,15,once,CASSTPRGLYNEQFF,TGTGCCAGTAGTACCCCTAGGGGGCTCTACAATGAGCAGTTCTTC
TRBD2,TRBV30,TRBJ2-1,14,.,CAWKGTSGNNEQFF,TGTGCCTGGAAAGGGACTAGCGGTAACAATGAGCAGTTCTTC
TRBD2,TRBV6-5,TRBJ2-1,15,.,CASRPSGSSYNEQFF,TGTGCCAGCAGACCTAGCGGGAGCTCCTACAATGAGCAGTTCTTC
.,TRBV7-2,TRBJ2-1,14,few,CASSLRLFSNEQFF,TGTGCCAGCAGCTTAAGACTCTTCAGTAATGAGCAGTTCTTC
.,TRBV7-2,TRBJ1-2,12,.,CASSSGYDGYTF,TGTGCCAGCAGCTCAGGGTACGATGGCTACACCTTC
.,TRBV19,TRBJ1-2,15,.,CASSTIALPITGYTF,TGTGCCAGTAGTACGATAGCGCTCCCTATTACTGGCTACACCTTC
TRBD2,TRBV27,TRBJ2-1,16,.,CASSPELAGGVGEQFF,TGTGCCAGCAGTCCAGAACTAGCGGGAGGGGTTGGTGAGCAGTTCTTC
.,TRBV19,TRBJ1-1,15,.,CASSTFSQGNTEAFF,TGTGCCAGTAGTACATTTTCACAGGGGAACACTGAAGCTTTCTTT
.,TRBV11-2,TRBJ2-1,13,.,CASSSLGLAEQFF,TGTGCCAGCAGCTCTTTGGGACTGGCTGAGCAGTTCTTC
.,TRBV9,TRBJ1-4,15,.,CASSAAGRTNEKLFF,TGTGCCAGCAGCGCCGCAGGTCGAACTAATGAAAAACTGTTTTTT
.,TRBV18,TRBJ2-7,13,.,CASSPPTAYEQYF,TGTGCCAGCTCACCACCGACAGCCTACGAGCAGTACTTC
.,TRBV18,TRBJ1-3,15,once,CASSPAGLSGNTIYF,TGTGCCAGCTCACCAGCAGGGTTGTCCGGAAACACCATATATTTT
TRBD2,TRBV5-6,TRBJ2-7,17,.,CASSLRTSGSPYYEQYF,TGTGCCAGCAGCTTAAGGACTAGCGGGAGCCCGTACTACGAGCAGTACTTC
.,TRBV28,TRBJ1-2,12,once,CASSFRDYGYTF,TGTGCCAGCAGTTTCCGGGACTATGGCTACACCTTC
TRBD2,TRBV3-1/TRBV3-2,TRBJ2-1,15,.,CASSLLAGGHNEQFF,TGTGCCAGCAGCCTCTTAGCGGGAGGCCACAATGAGCAGTTCTTC
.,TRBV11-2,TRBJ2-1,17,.,CASSLDYQRPSYNEQFF,TGTGCCAGCAGCTTAGATTATCAGAGGCCCTCCTACAATGAGCAGTTCTTC
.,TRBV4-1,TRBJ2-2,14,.,CASSQDSGVGELFF,TGCGCCAGCAGCCAAGACTCCGGGGTCGGGGAGCTGTTTTTT
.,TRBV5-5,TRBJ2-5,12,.,CASSLGAETQYF,TGTGCCAGCAGCTTGGGGGCGGAGACCCAGTACTTC
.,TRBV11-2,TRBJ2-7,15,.,CASSLDLWSSYEQYF,TGTGCCAGCAGCTTAGATCTATGGAGCTCCTACGAGCAGTACTTC
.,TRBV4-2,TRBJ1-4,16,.,CASSQGAVATNEKLFF,TGTGCCAGCAGCCAAGGGGCAGTCGCCACTAATGAAAAACTGTTTTTT
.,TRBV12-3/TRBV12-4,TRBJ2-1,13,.,CASSQSVYNEQFF,TGTGCCAGCAGTCAATCAGTTTACAATGAGCAGTTCTTC
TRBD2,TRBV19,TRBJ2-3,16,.,CASSTGLAARTDTQYF,TGTGCCAGTAGTACGGGACTAGCGGCAAGGACAGATACGCAGTATTTT